This T cell receptor beta chain was captured by sequencing in a study of cytomegalovirus exposure and HLA in healthy donors. Study-wide results and caveats: HLA alleles showed associations with approximately 15,000 TCR beta sequences in a later analysis, at a 0.05 false discovery rate.

This clone was picked up a small number of times. Antigen specificity is unknown. Vbeta (60) and Jbeta (13) primers were used in the PCR. Libraries were prepared by immunoSEQ multiplex PCR; TCRdb keeps only in-frame clonotypes and omits some of them. The profile shows under 130,000 clones, about 70% of them singletons. Trimming took 4 bases from V and 6 from J; bases not matched to a gene: 6. Germline values: CDR1 SGHTA, CDR2 FQGNSA. The CDR3 spans 16 residues. This TCR was sampled from a man aged 30-40 years in good health and CMV-seronegative. This chain joins TRBV7-2 and TRBJ2-1; 13 nucleotides agree with TRBD2. What was sequenced was PBMCs. CDR3 in DNA: TGTGCCAGCAGCTCAATCGGACTAGCGGGAGCCAATGAGCAGTTCTTC. Translating it yields CASSSIGLAGANEQFF.